The entry below gives a single T cell receptor (beta chain) sequence along with its context. Its antigen is as yet unknown. This CDR3 has 14 amino acids. Germline V gene data show CDR1 as MDHEN and CDR2 as SYDVKM. J gave up 6 bases and V 3 bases, and 5 bases lay outside the gene matches. The sample is drawn from a study of PD-1 blockade in classical Hodgkin lymphoma. Each patient relapsed following autologous stem cell transplantation, and prior brentuximab vedotin exposure differed. Patients' outcomes at their best amounted to complete response, partial response or progressive disease. Produced via immunoSEQ multiplex PCR; TCRdb's table is partial and in-frame only. Of 100,000 or so clones in the sample, around nine tenths were seen once. Study findings and constraints: Patients starting nivolumab less than 1 year after ASCT had lower diversity and were excluded from later analyses. Baseline diversity was lower in partial responders and progressors than complete responders. Newly diagnosed patients were reported to exhibit reduced baseline TCR diversity relative to healthy donors.

The sample consisted of peripheral blood mononuclear cells (PBMCs), taken before the second cycle of nivolumab. This TCR came from a human donor with classical Hodgkin lymphoma. The V gene is TRBV28, the J gene TRBJ1-5; the match to TRBD1 covers 7 bases. The CDR3 loop reads CASSFAGGSQPQHF. The CDR3 nucleotides are TGTGCCAGCAGTTTTGCAGGGGGAAGTCAGCCCCAGCATTTT. The full variable domain, its missing parts supplied by reference TRBV28 and TRBJ1-5, is DVKVTQSSRYLVKRTGEKVFLECVQDMDHENMFWYRQDPGLGLRLIYFSYDVKMKEKGDIPEGYSVSREKKERFSLILESASTNQTSMYLCASSFAGGSQPQHFGDGTRLSIL.